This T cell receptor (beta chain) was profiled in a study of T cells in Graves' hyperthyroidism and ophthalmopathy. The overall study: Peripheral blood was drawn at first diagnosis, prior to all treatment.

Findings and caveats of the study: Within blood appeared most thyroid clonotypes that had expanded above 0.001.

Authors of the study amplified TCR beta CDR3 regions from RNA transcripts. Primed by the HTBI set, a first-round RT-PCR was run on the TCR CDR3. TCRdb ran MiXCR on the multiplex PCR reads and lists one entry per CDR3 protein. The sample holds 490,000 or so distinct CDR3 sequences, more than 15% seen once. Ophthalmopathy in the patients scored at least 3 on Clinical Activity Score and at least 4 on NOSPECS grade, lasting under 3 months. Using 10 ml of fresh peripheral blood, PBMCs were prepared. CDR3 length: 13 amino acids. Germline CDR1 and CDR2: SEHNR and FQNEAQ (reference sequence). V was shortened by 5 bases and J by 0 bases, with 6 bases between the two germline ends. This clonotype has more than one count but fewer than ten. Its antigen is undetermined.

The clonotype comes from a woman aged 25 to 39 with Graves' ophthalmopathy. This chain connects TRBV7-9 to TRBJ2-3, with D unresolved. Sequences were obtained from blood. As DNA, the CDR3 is TGTGCCAGCAGCGAAACTAGCACAGATACGCAGTATTTT. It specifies CASSETSTDTQYF.